This T cell receptor beta chain was captured in a study of T cells in women clearing cervical HPV infection. Overall study context: For cases, blood was sampled a median 149 days after lesion detection, interquartile range roughly 85 to 220 days. The study's findings and limits: Each sample's T-cell count was unknown, possibly confounding richness.

Average input was around 1,200 ng genomic DNA for immunoSEQ TCR beta CDR3 amplification. Clones were sequenced by immunoSEQ multiplex PCR, and TCRdb holds only the in-frame ones, with some missing. Recorded for this sample: tens of thousands of clones. A remark on this clone: Its antigen is unidentified. The read finishes 3 residues shy of the CDR3 end, and the germline J gene is used to complete it.

The germline V gene has CDR1 SGHRS and CDR2 YFSETQ. V shed 4 bases and J 7 bases; nucleotides not matched to a gene: 8. The CDR3 extends over 14 amino acids. The sequence was collected from a woman between 18 and 69 years old with a cervical HPV16 infection that either progressed to CIN3+ or cleared (not recorded which). Sequencing was carried out using blood buffy coat. The V call is TRBV5-1, the J call TRBJ1-2; 9 nucleotides line up with TRBD1. CDR3 amino acids: CASSLEQGAFGYTF. The sequenced CDR3 bases are TGCGCCAGCAGCCTAGAACAGGGGGCGTTTGGC.